The subject of this entry is one TCR beta chain. This receptor's antigen is unknown. The CDR3 holds 13 amino acids from the cysteine to the phenylalanine. Only the protein sequence is given. As encoded in the germline V gene (reference sequence), CDR1 is SEHNR while CDR2 is FQNEAQ. To determine HCMV serostatus, a commercial ELISA kit was used to detect HCMV-specific IgG in serum. Peripheral blood mononuclear cells were isolated from blood by Ficoll density gradient centrifugation. TCRdb shows the sequencer as Illumina HiSeq 2000. The TCR beta cDNA libraries were made using 5'RACE template switching, a step that added both a universal primer site and unique molecular identifiers. Synthesis of cDNA was primed from the TCR beta constant segment and was followed by two consecutive PCR amplification steps. Under the source paper's analysis protocol: Reads were demultiplexed and grouped by UMI with MIGEC, and clonotypes were assembled and quantified with MiTCR. To exclude erroneous sequences, any TCR cDNA sequence not supported by at least two reads was discarded. The tcR package was used for downstream repertoire analysis, with clonotypes matched between fractions based on CDR3 nucleotide sequence plus V segment. VDJmatch was used to annotate antigen specificity against VDJdb, with one amino acid substitution in CDR3 allowed. TCRdb reprocessed the public reads and reports one entry per CDR3 protein sequence, without DNA. TCRdb, rather than the study authors, made the V and J calls. The table for this sample shows about 380,000 distinct CDR3 sequences. The ten largest clones capture 5% to 5.5% of the sample.

This sample was taken from a study of T cells expressing NK-cell markers (dated by TCRdb to about 2020). General notes on the study: Three sorted T-cell subsets (CD3+CD56+NKG2C+, CD3+CD56+NKG2C- and CD3+CD56-NKG2C+) from roughly 8 donors had their TCR beta-chain repertoires profiled. Among the eight sequenced donors, seven were HCMV-seropositive and one was HCMV-seronegative. Randomly selected healthy volunteers, three men and five women, were used as the eight sequenced donors. The libraries were sequenced on Illumina HiSeq 2000/2500, MiSeq or NextSeq, producing 2 x 150 bp reads. Points the paper makes about the study in general: It remained unclear whether the expanded NKG2C-expressing T cell clones were specific for HCMV antigens. Those dominant clonotypes were again the most abundant among CD3+CD56-NKG2C+ cells in several donors, at about 25-65%. In five to seven donors, the dominant CD3+CD56+NKG2C+ clonotypes were found to rank among the top 10 CD8+ clonotypes and to make up about 1.0-7.0% of CD8+ T cells.

The receptor's source is a man aged 18 to 69 in good health. Material for sequencing was blood T cells: a sorted CD56 or NKG2C T cell subset, CD4+ or CD8+ T cells, or bulk PBMC T cells (not recorded which). The chain links TRBV7-9 with TRBJ2-7. For the CDR3, the sequence is CASSLTEVNEQYF.